Listed here is a single TCR beta chain. A quantity of about 0.45 to 1 ug RNA underwent reverse transcription using random hexamers. From the immunoSEQ multiplex PCR reads, TCRdb called clonotypes with MiXCR, one entry per CDR3 protein. There are roughly 160,000 distinct CDR3 sequences in the sample; more than 95% occur only once, and less than 0.15% lies in the top ten. The sample originates from a study of CD8 T cells in Susac syndrome. Across the whole study: Patients with Susac syndrome, at blood draw, were therapy-naive, on corticosteroids, or on intravenous immunoglobulin alone.

The V end was cut by 0 bases, the J end by 1 base, with 7 bases between. The CDR3 is made up of 15 amino acids. Germline V gene sequence: CDR1 SGHRS, CDR2 YFSETQ. Definite or probable Susac syndrome was diagnosed using recently defined diagnostic criteria. This receptor was taken from a human donor with Susac syndrome. Material for sequencing was CD4+ T cells from PBMCs. The V gene is TRBV5-1, the J gene TRBJ2-2; a weak D match, TRBD2 (5 bases). The CDR3 here is CASSLERGNTGELFF. In DNA, the CDR3 is TGCGCCAGCAGCTTGGAACGGGGGAACACCGGGGAGCTGTTTTTT. Full variable domain (missing parts from reference TRBV5-1 and TRBJ2-2): KAGVTQTPRYLIKTRGQQVTLSCSPISGHRSVSWYQQTPGQGLQFLFEYFSETQRNKGNFPGRFSGRQFSNSRSEMNVSTLELGDSALYLCASSLERGNTGELFFGEGSRLTVL.